This is a list of T cell receptor beta chains from one sample in a study of circulating CD8 cells and anti-PD-1 response in melanoma. TCRdb recomputed calls from the reads with MiXCR, one row per CDR3 protein. The repertoire holds roughly 1,200 distinct CDR3 sequences, with roughly 7.2% as singletons. Sequenced here: CD8+ T cells from PBMCs, sampled at baseline or after one month of anti-PD-1 therapy (not recorded which). The receptors stem from a human donor with melanoma. Both conserved end residues are part of each CDR3. The order of the fields is V gene, D gene, J gene, clone size, CDR3 protein, CDR3 DNA. The D gene is left open where the match is weak. Only some rows state a clone size, as once, few, many or a class for expanded clones.

TRBV28,TRBD1,TRBJ2-1,medium-sized,CASTLIQGAYNEQFF,TGTGCCAGCACCCTAATTCAGGGGGCCTACAATGAGCAGTTCTTC
TRBV20-1,TRBD2,TRBJ2-1,medium-sized,CSALTSGAYNEQFF,TGCAGTGCGCTAACTAGCGGGGCCTACAATGAGCAGTTCTTC
TRBV10-3,TRBD1,TRBJ2-7,large,CAISAGTGISYEQYF,TGTGCCATCAGCGCCGGGACAGGGATTTCCTACGAGCAGTACTTC
TRBV5-5,-,TRBJ2-7,medium-sized,CASSFLGNADEQYF,TGTGCCAGCAGCTTCCTAGGGAACGCGGACGAGCAGTACTTC
TRBV7-9,-,TRBJ1-5,large,CASSSSNSNQPQHF,TGTGCCAGCAGCTCCAGCAATAGCAATCAGCCCCAGCATTTT
TRBV5-6,-,TRBJ2-4,large,CASSRSGGERNIQYF,TGTGCCAGCAGCCGGAGTGGGGGCGAAAGAAACATTCAGTACTTC
TRBV19,-,TRBJ2-3,medium-sized,CASSIDRGADTQYF,TGTGCCAGTAGTATAGATCGAGGGGCAGATACGCAGTATTTT
TRBV24-1,-,TRBJ2-3,large,CATSKGIMTDTQYF,TGTGCCACCAGTAAGGGTATAATGACAGATACGCAGTATTTT
TRBV27,-,TRBJ2-2,large,CASSRDGELFF,TGTGCCAGCAGTCGGGACGGGGAGCTGTTTTTT
TRBV5-4,-,TRBJ2-7,medium-sized,CASSLVGTGSYEQYF,TGTGCCAGCAGCTTGGTAGGGACGGGCTCCTACGAGCAGTACTTC
TRBV4-2,TRBD2,TRBJ2-3,large,CASSQEPSGGSSGQYF,TGTGCCAGCAGCCAAGAGCCTAGCGGGGGGTCCTCAGGGCAGTATTTT
TRBV4-2,-,TRBJ2-7,medium-sized,CASSQYGAELGYEQYF,TGTGCCAGCAGCCAATACGGAGCGGAGTTGGGCTACGAGCAGTACTTC
TRBV20-1,TRBD2,TRBJ2-7,-,CSAKDGRGSSYEQYF,TGCAGTGCTAAAGATGGTCGCGGGAGCTCCTACGAGCAGTACTTC
TRBV6-2/TRBV6-3,-,TRBJ2-7,medium-sized,CASSYSWGDRPYEQYF,TGTGCCAGCAGTTACTCCTGGGGGGACAGACCCTACGAGCAGTACTTC
TRBV30,-,TRBJ1-1,-,CAWSLTGNTEAFF,TGTGCCTGGAGTTTGACAGGGAACACTGAAGCTTTCTTT
TRBV19,-,TRBJ2-7,medium-sized,CASSIGGFDYEQYF,TGTGCCAGTAGTATAGGGGGTTTCGACTACGAGCAGTACTTC
TRBV24-1,TRBD2,TRBJ2-3,large,CATSDWTSGGAGDTQYF,TGTGCCACCAGTGATTGGACTAGCGGGGGGGCCGGAGATACGCAGTATTTT
TRBV28,-,TRBJ1-1,-,CASNPAANEAFF,TGTGCCAGCAACCCCGCGGCAAATGAAGCTTTCTTT
TRBV19,TRBD1,TRBJ2-7,-,CASSPGTAYEQYF,TGTGCCAGTAGTCCAGGGACAGCCTACGAGCAGTACTTC
TRBV4-1,-,TRBJ2-7,large,CASSQVRADYEQYF,TGCGCCAGCAGCCAAGTCCGGGCGGACTACGAGCAGTACTTC
TRBV12-5,-,TRBJ2-7,medium-sized,CASALESYEQYF,TGTGCTAGTGCCCTCGAATCCTACGAGCAGTACTTC
TRBV29-1,-,TRBJ2-3,medium-sized,CSVAGEGGEDTQYF,TGCAGCGTTGCTGGGGAAGGGGGAGAAGATACGCAGTATTTT
TRBV23-1,-,TRBJ2-7,large,CASIPRRFYEQYF,TGCGCCAGCATCCCTCGGAGGTTCTACGAGCAGTACTTC
TRBV4-1,-,TRBJ1-1,medium-sized,CASSQEELNTEAFF,TGCGCCAGCAGCCAAGAAGAGTTGAACACTGAAGCTTTCTTT
TRBV27,TRBD1,TRBJ2-7,large,CASSWGQGYEQYF,TGTGCCAGCAGTTGGGGACAGGGCTACGAGCAGTACTTC
TRBV28,-,TRBJ2-7,-,CASSANVEVSYEQYF,TGTGCCAGCTCCGCTAATGTGGAGGTCTCCTACGAGCAGTACTTC
TRBV5-4,TRBD1,TRBJ1-1,medium-sized,CASSLPGQGGHTEAFF,TGTGCCAGCAGCTTGCCGGGACAGGGGGGCCACACTGAAGCTTTCTTT
TRBV19,-,TRBJ1-1,medium-sized,CASGTPMNTEAFF,TGTGCCAGTGGGACCCCTATGAACACTGAAGCTTTCTTT
TRBV9,-,TRBJ1-2,large,CASSVEAGASNYGYTF,TGTGCCAGCAGCGTAGAGGCAGGGGCGTCTAACTATGGCTACACCTTC
TRBV30,-,TRBJ1-4,medium-sized,CAWSDLLEKLFF,TGTGCCTGGAGTGACCTCCTTGAAAAACTGTTTTTT
TRBV2,TRBD1,TRBJ2-7,medium-sized,CASRDRGPNEQYF,TGTGCCAGCAGGGACAGGGGGCCCAACGAGCAGTACTTC
TRBV7-2,-,TRBJ2-1,-,CASSLDAGSYSEQFF,TGCGCCAGCAGCTTAGATGCAGGGTCCTACAGTGAGCAGTTCTTC
TRBV20-1,-,TRBJ2-7,medium-sized,CSVPGRDTFFYEQYF,TGCAGTGTCCCCGGCCGGGACACCTTCTTCTACGAGCAGTACTTC
TRBV20-1,TRBD2,TRBJ2-3,large,CSAWEGLFNTDTQYF,TGCAGTGCCTGGGAGGGACTTTTCAACACAGATACGCAGTATTTT
TRBV2,-,TRBJ2-7,-,CAIRIGTYEQYF,TGTGCCATCCGGATAGGGACCTACGAGCAGTACTTC
TRBV19,-,TRBJ1-1,medium-sized,CATLLNTEAFF,TGTGCCACACTTTTAAACACTGAAGCTTTCTTT
TRBV27,-,TRBJ1-1,medium-sized,CASSLSFGNTEAFF,TGTGCCAGCAGTTTATCCTTTGGGAACACTGAAGCTTTCTTT
TRBV19,-,TRBJ2-1,large,CASSLSISYNEQFF,TGTGCCAGTAGCCTCTCCATCTCCTACAATGAGCAGTTCTTC
TRBV5-5,TRBD2,TRBJ2-1,medium-sized,CASSSRGREPYNEQFF,TGTGCCAGCAGCTCTCGTGGGAGGGAACCTTACAATGAGCAGTTCTTC
TRBV29-1,-,TRBJ2-7,large,CSVEIDSYEQYF,TGCAGCGTTGAAATAGACTCCTACGAGCAGTACTTC
TRBV11-3,-,TRBJ2-2,large,CASSLEYAANTGELFF,TGTGCCAGCAGCTTAGAATACGCAGCCAACACCGGGGAGCTGTTTTTT
TRBV24-1,TRBD2,TRBJ2-1,medium-sized,CATSDLELTSGINEQFF,TGTGCCACCAGTGACCTTGAATTGACTAGCGGCATCAATGAGCAGTTCTTC
TRBV19,-,TRBJ2-7,medium-sized,CATGTYEQYF,TGTGCCACCGGAACCTACGAGCAGTACTTC
TRBV19,TRBD2,TRBJ2-1,-,CARRLAGVGYNEQFF,TGTGCCAGAAGACTAGCGGGGGTGGGTTACAATGAGCAGTTCTTC
TRBV4-2,-,TRBJ1-5,medium-sized,CASSPVGDSNQPQHF,TGTGCCAGCAGCCCCGTAGGGGATAGCAATCAGCCCCAGCATTTT
TRBV7-9,-,TRBJ2-7,large,CASSFLAGEADEQYF,TGTGCCAGCAGCTTCTTGGCAGGGGAGGCCGACGAGCAGTACTTC
TRBV19,-,TRBJ1-2,medium-sized,CASIGVDLSHHGYTF,TGTGCCAGTATTGGGGTCGATCTTTCACACCATGGCTACACCTTC
TRBV25-1,TRBD1,TRBJ2-7,large,CASSGTGAYEQYF,TGTGCCAGCAGCGGGACAGGGGCATACGAGCAGTACTTC
TRBV4-1,-,TRBJ1-1,large,CASSQDLRQGIRWAEAFF,TGCGCCAGCAGCCAAGATCTTCGGCAGGGAATCAGGTGGGCTGAAGCTTTCTTT
TRBV25-1,-,TRBJ1-4,large,CASRAGYNEKLFF,TGTGCCAGCAGGGCGGGATATAATGAAAAACTGTTTTTT
TRBV7-9,-,TRBJ2-5,large,CASSPIATSSETQYF,TGTGCCAGCAGCCCGATCGCGACTAGTAGTGAGACCCAGTACTTC
TRBV6-5,-,TRBJ2-1,large,CASRVHSYNEQFF,TGTGCCAGCAGGGTACACTCCTACAATGAGCAGTTCTTC
TRBV7-3,-,TRBJ2-1,large,CASSLSAREQFF,TGTGCCAGCAGCTTAAGCGCGCGTGAGCAGTTCTTC
TRBV6-5,-,TRBJ2-3,large,CASSSSSDTQYF,TGTGCCAGCAGTTCCAGTTCAGATACGCAGTATTTT
TRBV19,-,TRBJ2-1,-,CASSMTTWGEQFF,TGTGCCAGTAGTATGACCACTTGGGGTGAGCAGTTCTTC